This section outlines one T cell receptor beta chain sequence together with its context. The sample comes from a study of blood T cell repertoires in COVID-19. As for the study in general: Samples of COVID-19 (acute and convalescent) were obtained from the United States, Italy and Spain. T cells, B-cell-depleted T cells, or PBMCs supplied cDNA or gDNA.

Per the original methods: From reference gene primer amplification, estimates of nucleated cell counts were derived. Assay: immunoSEQ multiplex PCR; the TCRdb copy retains only in-frame clones and omits some. Clonal size and the V and J genes are those of that table, whereas D and trimming came from the DNA. The table has approximately 190,000 clones, under 90% seen once. The CDR3 contains 20 residues. Per germline, CDR1 LGHNA and CDR2 YNFKEQ. With 3 bases clipped from V and 7 bases from J, the junction kept 18 bases outside the gene matches. The chain combines TRBV4-2 with TRBJ2-2, with 12 positions matching TRBD2. This TCR was recovered from a man aged 80 or over with acute or convalescent COVID-19. The sequencing sample was made of peripheral blood. The CDR3 sequence is CASSQTEHSTSGRRIGELFF. Written as DNA, the CDR3 is TGTGCCAGCAGCCAGACCGAGCATTCGACTAGCGGGAGAAGGATCGGGGAGCTGTTTTTT.